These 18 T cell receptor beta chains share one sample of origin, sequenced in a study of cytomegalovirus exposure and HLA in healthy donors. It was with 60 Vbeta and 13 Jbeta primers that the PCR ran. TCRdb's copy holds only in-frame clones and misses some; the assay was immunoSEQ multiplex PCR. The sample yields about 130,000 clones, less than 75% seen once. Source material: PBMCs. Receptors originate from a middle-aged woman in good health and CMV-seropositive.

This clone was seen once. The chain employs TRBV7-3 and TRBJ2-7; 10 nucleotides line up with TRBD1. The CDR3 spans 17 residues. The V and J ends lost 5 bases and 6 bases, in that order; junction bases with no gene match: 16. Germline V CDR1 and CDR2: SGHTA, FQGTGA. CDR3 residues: CASSPQPPGTGVSEQYF. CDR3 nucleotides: TGTGCCAGCAGCCCGCAGCCTCCCGGGACAGGGGTAAGCGAGCAGTACTTC.

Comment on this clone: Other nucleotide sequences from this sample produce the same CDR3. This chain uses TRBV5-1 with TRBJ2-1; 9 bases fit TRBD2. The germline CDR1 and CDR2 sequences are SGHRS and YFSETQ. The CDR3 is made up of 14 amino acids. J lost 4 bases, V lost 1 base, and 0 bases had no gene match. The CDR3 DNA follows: TGCGCCAGCAGCTTGACTAGCGGGTACAATGAGCAGTTCTTC. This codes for CASSLTSGYNEQFF.

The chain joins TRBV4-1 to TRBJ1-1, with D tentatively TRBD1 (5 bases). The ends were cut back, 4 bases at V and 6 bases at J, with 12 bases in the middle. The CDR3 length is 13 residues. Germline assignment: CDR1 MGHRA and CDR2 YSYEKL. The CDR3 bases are TGCGCCAGCAGCCCCGACAGCTCCGCTGAAGCTTTCTTT. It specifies CASSPDSSAEAFF.

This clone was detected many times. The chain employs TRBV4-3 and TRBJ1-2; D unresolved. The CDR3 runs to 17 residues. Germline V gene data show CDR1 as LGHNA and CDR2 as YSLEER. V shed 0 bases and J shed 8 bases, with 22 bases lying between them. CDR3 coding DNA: TGCGCCAGCAGCCAAGAGGGGAGCCCGGTTACGGTGAGGGGCTACACCTTC. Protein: CASSQEGSPVTVRGYTF.

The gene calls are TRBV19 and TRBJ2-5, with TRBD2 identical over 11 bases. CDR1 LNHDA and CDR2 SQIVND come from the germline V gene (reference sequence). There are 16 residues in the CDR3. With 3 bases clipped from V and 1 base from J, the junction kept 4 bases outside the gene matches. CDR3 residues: CASSISLAGGQETQYF. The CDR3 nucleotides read TGTGCCAGTAGTATCTCTCTAGCGGGGGGCCAAGAGACCCAGTACTTC.

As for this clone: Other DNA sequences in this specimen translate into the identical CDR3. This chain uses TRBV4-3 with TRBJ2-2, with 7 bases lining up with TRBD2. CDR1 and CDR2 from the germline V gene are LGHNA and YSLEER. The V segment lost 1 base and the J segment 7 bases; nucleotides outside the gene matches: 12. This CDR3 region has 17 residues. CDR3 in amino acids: CASSQGGLSGRDGELFF. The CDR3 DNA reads TGCGCCAGCAGCCAAGGAGGGCTCAGTGGGAGGGACGGGGAGCTGTTTTTT.

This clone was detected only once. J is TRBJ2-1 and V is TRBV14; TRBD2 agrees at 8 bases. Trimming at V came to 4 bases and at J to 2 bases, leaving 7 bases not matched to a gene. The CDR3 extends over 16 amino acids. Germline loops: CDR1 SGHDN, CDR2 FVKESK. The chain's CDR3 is CASSPRTSFPYNEQFF. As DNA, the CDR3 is TGTGCCAGCAGCCCCCGGACTAGCTTCCCCTACAATGAGCAGTTCTTC.

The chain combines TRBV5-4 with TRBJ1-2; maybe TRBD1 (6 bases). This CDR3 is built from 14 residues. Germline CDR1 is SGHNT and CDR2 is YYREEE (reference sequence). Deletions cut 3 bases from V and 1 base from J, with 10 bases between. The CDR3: CASSSPRGNYGYTF. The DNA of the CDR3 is TGTGCCAGCAGCTCGCCCAGGGGTAACTATGGCTACACCTTC.

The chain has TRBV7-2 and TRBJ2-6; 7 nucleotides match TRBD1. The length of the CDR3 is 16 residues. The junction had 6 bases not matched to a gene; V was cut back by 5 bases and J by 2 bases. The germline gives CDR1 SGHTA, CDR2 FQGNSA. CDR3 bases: TGTGCCAGCAGCCCAGTAACAGGGGCTGGGGCCAACGTCCTGACTTTC. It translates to CASSPVTGAGANVLTF.

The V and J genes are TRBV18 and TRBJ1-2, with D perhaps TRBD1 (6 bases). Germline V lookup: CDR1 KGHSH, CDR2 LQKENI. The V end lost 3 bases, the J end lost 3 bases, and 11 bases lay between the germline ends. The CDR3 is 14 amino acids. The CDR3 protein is CASSPGGADYGYTF. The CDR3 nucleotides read TGTGCCAGCTCACCTGGGGGCGCCGACTATGGCTACACCTTC. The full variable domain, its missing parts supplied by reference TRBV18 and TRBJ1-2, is NAGVMQNPRHLVRRRGQEARLRCSPMKGHSHVYWYRQLPEEGLKFMVYLQKENIIDESGMPKERFSAEFPKEGPSILRIQQVVRGDSAAYFCASSPGGADYGYTFGSGTRLTVV.

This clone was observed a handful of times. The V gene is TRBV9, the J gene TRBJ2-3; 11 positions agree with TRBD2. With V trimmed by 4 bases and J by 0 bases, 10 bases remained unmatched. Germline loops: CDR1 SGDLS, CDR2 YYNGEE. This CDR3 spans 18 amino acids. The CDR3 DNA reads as TGTGCCAGCAGCACCCAGACTAGCGGGGTCTCTAGCACAGATACGCAGTATTTT. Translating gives CASSTQTSGVSSTDTQYF.

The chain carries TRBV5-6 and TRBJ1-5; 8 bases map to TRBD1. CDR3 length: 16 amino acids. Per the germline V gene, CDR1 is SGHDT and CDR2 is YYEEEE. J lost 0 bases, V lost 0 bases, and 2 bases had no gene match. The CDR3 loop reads CASSLAGQDSNQPQHF. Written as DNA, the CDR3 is TGTGCCAGCAGCTTGGCGGGACAGGATAGCAATCAGCCCCAGCATTTT.

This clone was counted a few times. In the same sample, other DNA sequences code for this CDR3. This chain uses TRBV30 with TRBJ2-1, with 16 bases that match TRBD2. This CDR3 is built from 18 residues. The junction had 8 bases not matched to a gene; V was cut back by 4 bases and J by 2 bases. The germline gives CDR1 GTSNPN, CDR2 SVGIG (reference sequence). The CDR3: CAWTIGTSGRAAYNEQFF. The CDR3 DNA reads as TGTGCCTGGACCATCGGGACTAGCGGGAGGGCCGCCTACAATGAGCAGTTCTTC.

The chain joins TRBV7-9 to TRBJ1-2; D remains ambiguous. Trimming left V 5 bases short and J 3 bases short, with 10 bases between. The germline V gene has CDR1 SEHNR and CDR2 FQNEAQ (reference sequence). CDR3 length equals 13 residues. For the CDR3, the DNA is TGTGCCAGCAGCCGGAGGGAGGACTATGGCTACACCTTC. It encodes CASSRREDYGYTF.

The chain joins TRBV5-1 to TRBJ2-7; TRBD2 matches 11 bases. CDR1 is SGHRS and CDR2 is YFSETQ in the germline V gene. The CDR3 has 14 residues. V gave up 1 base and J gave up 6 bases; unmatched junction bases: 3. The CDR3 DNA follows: TGCGCCAGCAGCTTGACTAGCGGGAGTATCGAGCAGTACTTC. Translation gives CASSLTSGSIEQYF.

CDR3 sequence: CASSDGTSDLGELFF. CDR3 coding DNA: TGTGCCAGCAGTGACGGGACTAGTGATCTCGGGGAGCTGTTTTTT. The chain links TRBV6-4 to TRBJ2-2, with 8 bases that match TRBD2. Germline V gives CDR1 MRHNA, CDR2 SNTAGT. J gave up 7 bases and V 2 bases, and 6 bases lay outside the gene matches. There are 15 residues in the CDR3.

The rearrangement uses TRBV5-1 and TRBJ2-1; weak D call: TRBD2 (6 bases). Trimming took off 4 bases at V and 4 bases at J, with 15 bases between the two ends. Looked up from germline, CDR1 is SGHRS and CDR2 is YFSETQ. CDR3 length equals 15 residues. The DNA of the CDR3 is TGCGCCAGCAGCCTCAGCGGTGCGGGATACAATGAGCAGTTCTTC. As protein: CASSLSGAGYNEQFF.

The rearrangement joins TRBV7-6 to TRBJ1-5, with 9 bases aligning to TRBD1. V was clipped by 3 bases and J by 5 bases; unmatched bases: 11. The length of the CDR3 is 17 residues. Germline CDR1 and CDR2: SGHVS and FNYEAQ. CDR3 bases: TGTGCCAGCAGCTTGGCTCCGGGACAGGGTATGGATCAGCCCCAGCATTTT. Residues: CASSLAPGQGMDQPQHF. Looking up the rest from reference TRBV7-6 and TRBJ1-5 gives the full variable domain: GAGVSQSPRYKVTKRGQDVALRCDPISGHVSLYWYRQALGQGPEFLTYFNYEAQQDKSGLPNDRFSAERPEGSISTLTIQRTEQRDSAMYRCASSLAPGQGMDQPQHFGDGTRLSIL.